The 28 T cell receptor beta chains below all came from one sample that was sequenced in a study of lymphopenia after photon versus proton radiotherapy. The repertoire was sequenced with immunoSEQ multiplex PCR; TCRdb's copy has only in-frame clones and lacks some. The sample contains under 80,000 clones, approximately 84% of which appear only once. This specimen consisted of peripheral blood, obtained from a patient treated with photon-based radiotherapy. These receptors all stem from a man between 40 and 49 years old with gastric cancer.

The chain couples TRBV4-3 to TRBJ2-5; D remains ambiguous. The CDR3 spans 13 residues. Between the trimmed V and J ends, which lost 0 bases and 1 base, there was a span of 3 bases. Germline CDR1 LGHNA, CDR2 YSLEER. The CDR3 DNA reads TGCGCCAGCAGCCAAGAGCCCCAAGAGACCCAGTACTTC. It is translated as CASSQEPQETQYF.

The J gene is TRBJ1-5, the V gene TRBV5-1; TRBD1 matches 9 bases. The CDR3 is 15 amino acids. CDR1 and CDR2 (germline): SGHRS, YFSETQ. Unmatched junction bases numbered 8, after V lost 5 bases and J lost 5 bases. The CDR3 here is CASRPGTGKDQPQHF. CDR3 DNA sequence: TGCGCCAGCAGGCCCGGGACAGGGAAGGATCAGCCCCAGCATTTT.

This clone was seen a few times. The chain is built from TRBV6-6 and TRBJ1-2; the match to TRBD1 covers 9 bases. Germline lookup yields CDR1 MNHNY and CDR2 SVGAGI (reference sequence). Germline trimming cut 5 bases from V and 4 bases from J; bases unmatched to any gene: 11. This CDR3 is 16 amino acids long. The CDR3 protein is CASSPRGQGRSYGYTF. Written as DNA, the CDR3 is TGTGCCAGCAGTCCCAGAGGACAGGGGAGGAGCTATGGCTACACCTTC.

Only a few counts were recorded for this clone. V and J are TRBV5-1 and TRBJ2-3; 8 nucleotides align to TRBD2. Germline CDR1 reads SGHRS; CDR2 reads YFSETQ. J gave up 1 base and V 4 bases, and 2 bases lay outside the gene matches. The CDR3 is 14 residues long. The CDR3 region has the DNA TGCGCCAGCAGCCTTAGCGGGGGCACAGATACGCAGTATTTT. Translated: CASSLSGGTDTQYF.

The J gene is TRBJ2-1, the V gene TRBV9; 9 bases fit TRBD1. Germline assignment: CDR1 SGDLS and CDR2 YYNGEE. CDR3 length: 15 residues. J gave up 8 bases and V 3 bases, and 9 bases lay outside the gene matches. The chain's CDR3 is CASSDRQGGFDEQFF. In nucleotides, the CDR3 is TGTGCCAGCAGCGACCGACAGGGGGGTTTTGATGAGCAGTTCTTC.

The rearrangement links TRBV5-6 to TRBJ1-1; no firm D call. Germline V lookup: CDR1 SGHDT, CDR2 YYEEEE. The CDR3 is made up of 14 amino acids. V dropped 4 bases and J dropped 3 bases, with 13 bases sitting between them. DNA of the CDR3: TGTGCCAGCAGCCTGTGGCACGGGTACACTGAAGCTTTCTTT. Translated: CASSLWHGYTEAFF. The full variable domain, rest sourced from reference TRBV5-6 and TRBJ1-1, is DAGVTQSPTHLIKTRGQQVTLRCSPKSGHDTVSWYQQALGQGPQFIFQYYEEEERQRGNFPDRFSGHQFPNYSSELNVNALLLGDSALYLCASSLWHGYTEAFFGQGTRLTVV.

This clone was counted once. The chain carries TRBV6-5 and TRBJ2-7, with 8 bases lining up with TRBD1. Losses at the gene ends were 5 bases for V and 3 bases for J; bases not matched to a gene: 6. This CDR3 comprises 14 residues. Germline V gene lookup returns CDR1 MNHEY and CDR2 SVGAGI. CDR3 sequence (DNA): TGTGCCAGCAGTAGGTGGGACAGGAACTACGAGCAGTACTTC. This sequence encodes CASSRWDRNYEQYF.

The chain joins TRBV18 to TRBJ1-1; the D gene is possibly TRBD1 (5 bases). From germline, CDR1 is KGHSH and CDR2 LQKENI. Trimming took off 5 bases at V and 11 bases at J, with 21 bases between the two ends. This CDR3 contains 14 residues. The CDR3 DNA reads TGTGCCAGCTCATCAACGCAAGGGGTGCTGAGGGCTTTCTTT. Translating gives CASSSTQGVLRAFF.

This chain joins TRBV18 and TRBJ2-3; no definite D call. The CDR3 contains 14 residues. The germline V and J ends were trimmed by 3 bases and 2 bases, with 9 bases remaining between them. Germline CDR1 reads KGHSH; CDR2 reads LQKENI. CDR3 nucleotide sequence: TGTGCCAGCTCACCTAAATTTCTCACAGATACGCAGTATTTT. It specifies CASSPKFLTDTQYF. The full variable domain, with the rest looked up from reference TRBV18 and TRBJ2-3, is NAGVMQNPRHLVRRRGQEARLRCSPMKGHSHVYWYRQLPEEGLKFMVYLQKENIIDESGMPKERFSAEFPKEGPSILRIQQVVRGDSAAYFCASSPKFLTDTQYFGPGTRLTVL.

This clone turned up a few times. The V gene is TRBV30, the J gene TRBJ2-4; possible D gene TRBD2, 5 bases. The length of the CDR3 is 15 residues. Germline V CDR1 and CDR2: GTSNPN, SVGIG (reference sequence). The V end was cut by 5 bases, the J end by 5 bases, with 19 bases between. In nucleotides, the CDR3 is TGTGCCTGGTCCGGAGAACGGAAGAGGGAAAACATTCAGTACTTC. It translates to CAWSGERKRENIQYF. The full variable domain, with the rest looked up from reference TRBV30 and TRBJ2-4, is SQTIHQWPATLVQPVGSPLSLECTVEGTSNPNLYWYRQAAGRGLQLLFYSVGIGQISSEVPQNLSASRPQDRQFILSSKKLLLSDSGFYLCAWSGERKRENIQYFGAGTRLSVL.

This clone was recorded only once. The rearrangement links TRBV5-5 to TRBJ2-7; 9 bases line up with TRBD1. Germline CDR1 SGHKS, CDR2 YYEKEE (reference sequence). After removal of 4 bases from V and 8 bases from J, the junction contained 7 bases not matched to a gene. The CDR3 covers 13 residues. The CDR3 DNA reads TGTGCCAGCAGCAGCCGGGACAGGGAGAAGCAGTACTTC. Translating gives CASSSRDREKQYF.

The chain uses TRBV4-3 and TRBJ2-7; the D call may be TRBD1 or TRBD2 (5 bases each). Germline CDR1 reads LGHNA; CDR2 reads YSLEER. This CDR3 has 13 residues. V lost 4 bases to trimming and J lost 6 bases, with 13 bases between them. For the CDR3, the DNA is TGCGCCAGCAGCCCCGGGACCCAGGGCGAGCAGTACTTC. It encodes CASSPGTQGEQYF.

The chain uses TRBV30 and TRBJ2-5; D not resolved. Per the germline V gene, CDR1 is GTSNPN and CDR2 is SVGIG (reference sequence). The CDR3 consists of 12 residues. V lost 2 bases and J lost 1, with 5 bases in between. In nucleotides, the CDR3 is TGTGCCTGGAGTTCGGTCCAAGAGACCCAGTACTTC. Its translation: CAWSSVQETQYF.

This clone was observed a handful of times. The J gene is TRBJ1-1, the V gene TRBV9; no firm D call. The CDR3 contains 13 residues. V was shortened by 4 bases and J by 4 bases, with 11 bases between the two germline ends. Germline V gives CDR1 SGDLS, CDR2 YYNGEE. CDR3 sequence: CASSSQVGTEAFF. CDR3 nucleotides: TGTGCCAGCAGCTCCCAGGTCGGCACTGAAGCTTTCTTT. The entire variable domain, with the rest obtained from reference TRBV9 and TRBJ1-1, is as follows: DSGVTQTPKHLITATGQRVTLRCSPRSGDLSVYWYQQSLDQGLQFLIQYYNGEERAKGNILERFSAQQFPDLHSELNLSSLELGDSALYFCASSSQVGTEAFFGQGTRLTVV.

This chain links TRBV7-6 with TRBJ2-7, with 9 bases lining up with TRBD1. Trimming removed 5 bases from V and 6 bases from J; junction bases left unmatched: 17. This CDR3 spans 17 amino acids. CDR1 and CDR2 from the germline V gene are SGHVS and FNYEAQ. CDR3 coding DNA: TGTGCCAGCAGCCTCCTACATCCAGGCGACAGGGGGACCGAGCAGTACTTC. Protein sequence: CASSLLHPGDRGTEQYF.

This chain joins TRBV9 and TRBJ1-4; D might be TRBD1 (5 bases). CDR1 and CDR2 from the germline V gene are SGDLS and YYNGEE. The V gene lost 3 bases and the J gene lost 7 bases, with 13 bases spanning the gap. The CDR3 length is 14 residues. The CDR3 sequence: CASSADLGAEKLFF. The CDR3 coding sequence is TGTGCCAGCAGCGCTGACCTCGGGGCTGAAAAACTGTTTTTT.

This chain links TRBV18 with TRBJ1-3, with unresolved D. The CDR3 is 15 residues long. CDR1 KGHSH and CDR2 LQKENI come from the germline V gene. V lost 2 bases and J 0 bases, leaving 8 bases between the germline ends. CDR3: CASSPADRSGNTIYF. The CDR3, as DNA: TGTGCCAGCTCACCAGCGGACCGCTCTGGAAACACCATATATTTT.

This clone was detected only once. The chain employs TRBV5-1 and TRBJ2-1; 8 bases are a match to TRBD2. Per germline, CDR1 SGHRS and CDR2 YFSETQ. V lost 0 bases to trimming and J lost 9 bases; unmatched junction nucleotides: 11. This CDR3 has 16 residues. CDR3 sequence (DNA): TGCGCCAGCAGCTTGGAACGGGGGGGCAGTATGAGTGAGCAGTTCTTC. Encoded protein: CASSLERGGSMSEQFF.

A few counts support this clone. The chain uses TRBV7-9 and TRBJ1-6; 8 bases align to TRBD1. With V trimmed by 5 bases and J by 9 bases, 6 bases remained unmatched. This CDR3 contains 14 residues. Per germline, CDR1 SEHNR and CDR2 FQNEAQ (reference sequence). CDR3 region: CASSPGQGGSPLHF. CDR3 DNA: TGTGCCAGCAGCCCCGGACAGGGAGGTTCACCCCTCCACTTT.

The chain couples TRBV4-1 to TRBJ2-7, with D perhaps matching TRBD1 (5 bases). Germline values: CDR1 MGHRA, CDR2 YSYEKL. The V end lost 1 base, the J end lost 1 base, and 26 bases lay between the germline ends. The CDR3 is made up of 20 amino acids. DNA of the CDR3: TGCGCCAGCAGCCAAGCGTTGGGGCCGCGAAAAGGGTCGTGGTCCTACGAGCAGTACTTC. Its protein is CASSQALGPRKGSWSYEQYF.

V usage is TRBV7-8 and J usage is TRBJ2-5; tentative D call: TRBD2 (6 bases). Between the trimmed V and J ends, which lost 2 bases and 2 bases, there was a span of 12 bases. The germline V gene encodes CDR1 SGHVS and CDR2 FQNEAQ. CDR3 length equals 15 residues. The CDR3 coding sequence is TGTGCCAGCAGCTTAAGAGGGAGGACACAAGAGACCCAGTACTTC. Residues: CASSLRGRTQETQYF.

The CDR3 reads CASSFFGGTEAFF. CDR3 DNA sequence: TGTGCCAGCAGCTTTTTCGGGGGCACTGAAGCTTTCTTT. V gene TRBV5-4 combines with J gene TRBJ1-1; TRBD1 is a possible D gene (5 bases). Looked up from germline, CDR1 is SGHNT and CDR2 is YYREEE (reference sequence). Between the trimmed V and J ends, which lost 2 bases and 4 bases, there was a span of 9 bases. CDR3 size: 13 residues.

This clone was detected once. This chain uses TRBV5-4 with TRBJ2-3; TRBD1 matches 10 bases. Germline lookup yields CDR1 SGHNT and CDR2 YYREEE (reference sequence). The CDR3 is made up of 15 amino acids. V trimming: 3 bases; J trimming: 3 bases; junction bases outside the gene matches: 4. Written as DNA, the CDR3 is TGTGCCAGCAGCTGGACAGGGGGTGGAACAGATACGCAGTATTTT. Amino acid sequence: CASSWTGGGTDTQYF.

This chain links TRBV5-6 with TRBJ2-7; 8 nucleotides match TRBD1. Germline V gene lookup returns CDR1 SGHDT and CDR2 YYEEEE. This CDR3 contains 14 residues. After removal of 4 bases from V and 0 bases from J, the junction contained 3 bases not matched to a gene. In DNA form, the CDR3 reads TGTGCCAGCAGCCCAGGACAGGGCTCCTACGAGCAGTACTTC. It yields the protein CASSPGQGSYEQYF.

V and J are TRBV6-5 and TRBJ1-5; TRBD1 is a possible D gene (6 bases). Trimming removed 5 bases at V and 6 bases at J, with 11 bases between. This CDR3 has 13 residues. Germline CDR1 MNHEY, CDR2 SVGAGI. The CDR3 here is CASSLQQGQPQHF. For the CDR3, the DNA is TGTGCCAGCAGTCTACAACAGGGTCAGCCCCAGCATTTT.

Details on this clone: Other nucleotide sequences in the sample specify the same CDR3. The genes are TRBV7-3 and TRBJ2-2, with D possibly being TRBD2 (5 bases). Trimming left V 0 bases short and J 7 bases short, with 6 bases between. Looked up from germline, CDR1 is SGHTA and CDR2 is FQGTGA. This CDR3 is 13 amino acids long. DNA of the CDR3: TGTGCCAGCAGCTTAACTCGGGACGGGGAGCTGTTTTTT. Protein product: CASSLTRDGELFF.

This clone was seen just once. This chain joins TRBV6-5 and TRBJ1-1; 7 bases agree with TRBD1. The CDR3 loop spans 14 amino acids. Germline lookup yields CDR1 MNHEY and CDR2 SVGAGI. The V and J ends lost 6 bases and 0 bases, in that order; junction bases with no gene match: 4. The CDR3: CASRQGEMNTEAFF. Written as DNA, the CDR3 is TGTGCCAGCAGGCAGGGGGAGATGAACACTGAAGCTTTCTTT.

The J gene is TRBJ1-2, the V gene TRBV27; unclear D gene. The CDR3 has 13 residues. Trimming took 5 bases from V and 1 from J, leaving 8 bases between them. CDR1 MNHEY and CDR2 SMNVEV come from the germline V gene (reference sequence). The CDR3 reads CASSPSLNYGYTF. The CDR3 nucleotides are TGTGCCAGCAGTCCCTCACTTAACTATGGCTACACCTTC.